The 4 T cell receptor beta chains below come from one sample, sequenced in a study of post-analysis software for immune sequencing data. The authors incorporated unique molecular identifiers into the TCR beta cDNA libraries. TCRdb processed the PCR reads anew with MiXCR; each CDR3 protein has one entry. Of 750,000 to 950,000 distinct CDR3 sequences in the sample, roughly 58% are singletons; the top ten hold approximately 4.5%. Antigens of these TCRs are unknown. The study, taken as a whole, reports: A few TRBV segments occurring more often in patients than controls included TRBV5-6, TRBV5-1 and TRBV20-1.

Sequencing was done on a sample of blood. These receptors originate from a girl under 18 with multiple sclerosis.

This chain uses TRBV3-1 with TRBJ2-5, with 12 nucleotides matching TRBD2. V was clipped by 4 bases and J by 11 bases; unmatched bases: 14. The CDR3 is 16 amino acids. Germline-derived CDR1 and CDR2 are LGHDT and YNNKEL (reference sequence). Here the CDR3 DNA reads TGTGCCAGCAGCCTGGGACTAGCGGGCCCAATTTGGGAGCAGTACTTC. The encoded protein is CASSLGLAGPIWEQYF.

This chain uses TRBV12-3 or TRBV12-4 with TRBJ2-7; D assignment may be TRBD1 or TRBD2 (5 bases each). Trimming left V 4 bases short and J 3 bases short, with 10 bases between. The CDR3 is 13 residues long. CDR3 coding DNA: TGTGCCAGCAGTTGGGACCGCCGCTACGAGCAGTACTTC. Residues: CASSWDRRYEQYF.

The chain combines TRBV29-1 with TRBJ2-5; 11 bases are a match to TRBD2. The tail of the sequence fits TRBJ2-7 better, so the J call may be wrong. This CDR3 is built from 15 residues. Germline assignment: CDR1 SQVTM and CDR2 ANQGSEA. CDR3 amino acids: CSVEGALAGEDEQYF. CDR3 bases: TGCAGCGTTGAAGGGGCACTAGCGGGAGAGGACGAGCAGTACTTC.

This clonotype was detected only a few times. The chain carries TRBV29-1 and TRBJ2-7; D ambiguous. Germline V CDR1 and CDR2: SQVTM, ANQGSEA. The CDR3 length is 12 residues. Trimming left V 4 bases short and J 4 bases short, with 11 bases between. The CDR3 nucleotides read TGCAGCGTTGTCTTAGGCAGGTACGAGCAGTACTTC. This translates into CSVVLGRYEQYF.